The following is a TCR beta chain sequence with its context. The sample is drawn from a study of blood T cell repertoires in COVID-19. On the study more broadly: COVID-19 samples from acute and convalescent phases originated in the United States, Italy and Spain.

Germline assignment: CDR1 SGHDT and CDR2 YYEEEE. There are 15 residues in the CDR3. V lost 0 bases and J lost 1, with 8 bases in between. This table comes from immunoSEQ multiplex PCR, and its TCRdb copy is limited to in-frame clones, with some not included. The sample lists approximately 50,000 clones; 80% to 90% were seen once. The source material was peripheral blood. The genes are TRBV5-6 and TRBJ2-1; D remains unclear. This TCR was sampled from a human donor in a cohort sampled during active COVID-19. The CDR3 sequence is CASSLGAASYNEQFF. CDR3 DNA: TGTGCCAGCAGCTTGGGGGCAGCATCCTACAATGAGCAGTTCTTC.